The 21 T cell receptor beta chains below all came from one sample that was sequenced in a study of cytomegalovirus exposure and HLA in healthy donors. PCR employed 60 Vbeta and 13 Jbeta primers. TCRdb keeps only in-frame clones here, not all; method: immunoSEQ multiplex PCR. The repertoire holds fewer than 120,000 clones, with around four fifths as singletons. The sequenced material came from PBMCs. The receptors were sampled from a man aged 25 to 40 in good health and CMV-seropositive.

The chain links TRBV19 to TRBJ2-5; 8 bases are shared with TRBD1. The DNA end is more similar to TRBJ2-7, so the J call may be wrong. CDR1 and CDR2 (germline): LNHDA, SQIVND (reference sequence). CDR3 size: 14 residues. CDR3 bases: TGTGCCAGTAGTGGACAGGGTCGGTTCTACGAGCAGTACTTC. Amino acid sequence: CASSGQGRFYEQYF.

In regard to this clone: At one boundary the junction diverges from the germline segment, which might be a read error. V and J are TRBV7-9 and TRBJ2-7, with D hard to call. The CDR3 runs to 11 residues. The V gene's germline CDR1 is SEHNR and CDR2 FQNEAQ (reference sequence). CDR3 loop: CSSSLAYKQHF. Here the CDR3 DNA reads TGTTCCAGCAGCTTAGCTTACAAACAGCACTTC.

The CDR3 DNA reads as TGTGCCAGCAGTGCCCAACTATCCGGGGCAGATACGCAGTATTTT. It translates to CASSAQLSGADTQYF. This rearrangement joins TRBV2 to TRBJ2-3; TRBD2 might be the D (5 bases). Germline assignment: CDR1 SNHLY and CDR2 FYNNEI. The CDR3 loop spans 15 amino acids. V lost 4 bases, J lost 4 bases, and 15 bases lay in between.

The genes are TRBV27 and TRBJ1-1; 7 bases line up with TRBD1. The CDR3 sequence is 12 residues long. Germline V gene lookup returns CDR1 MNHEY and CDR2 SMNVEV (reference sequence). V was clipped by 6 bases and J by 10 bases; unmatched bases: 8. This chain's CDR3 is CASRKQGSLAFF. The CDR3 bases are TGTGCCAGCAGGAAACAGGGGTCGTTAGCTTTCTTT.

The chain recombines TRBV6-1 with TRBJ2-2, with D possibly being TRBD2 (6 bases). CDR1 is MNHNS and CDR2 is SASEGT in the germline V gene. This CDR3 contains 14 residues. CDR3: CAAGRLSNTGELFF. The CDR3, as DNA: TGTGCGGCGGGGAGACTATCGAACACCGGGGAGCTGTTTTTT.

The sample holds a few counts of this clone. The CDR3: CASSIGTGAPDTQYF. The DNA for the CDR3 is TGTGCCAGCAGCATTGGGACAGGGGCCCCAGATACGCAGTATTTT. The chain joins TRBV9 to TRBJ2-3; 10 bases line up with TRBD1. The trim removed 4 bases at V and 4 bases at J, leaving 6 bases unmatched. The CDR3 length is 15 residues. The germline gives CDR1 SGDLS, CDR2 YYNGEE. The full variable domain, its missing parts supplied by reference TRBV9 and TRBJ2-3, is DSGVTQTPKHLITATGQRVTLRCSPRSGDLSVYWYQQSLDQGLQFLIQYYNGEERAKGNILERFSAQQFPDLHSELNLSSLELGDSALYFCASSIGTGAPDTQYFGPGTRLTVL.

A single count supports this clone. The CDR3 loop is CSVGSGVGSEQYF. DNA of the CDR3: TGCAGCGTGGGGAGCGGGGTGGGTAGCGAGCAGTACTTC. The chain recombines TRBV29-1 with TRBJ2-7; 7 bases map to TRBD2. The CDR3 is 13 amino acids. CDR1 is SQVTM, CDR2 ANQGSEA, per germline. The V and J ends lost 6 bases and 6 bases, in that order; junction bases with no gene match: 11.

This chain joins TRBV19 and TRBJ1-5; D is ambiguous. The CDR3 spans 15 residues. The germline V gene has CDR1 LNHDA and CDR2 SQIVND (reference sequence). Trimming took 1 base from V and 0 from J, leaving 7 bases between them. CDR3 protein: CASSIVRNSNQPQHF. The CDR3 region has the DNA TGTGCCAGTAGTATAGTGCGAAATAGCAATCAGCCCCAGCATTTT.

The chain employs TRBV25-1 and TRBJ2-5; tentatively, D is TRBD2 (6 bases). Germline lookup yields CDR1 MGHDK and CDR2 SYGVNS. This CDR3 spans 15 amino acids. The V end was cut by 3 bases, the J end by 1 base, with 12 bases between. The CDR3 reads CASSEGGTPQETQYF. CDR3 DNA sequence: TGTGCCAGCAGTGAGGGCGGGACTCCCCAAGAGACCCAGTACTTC.

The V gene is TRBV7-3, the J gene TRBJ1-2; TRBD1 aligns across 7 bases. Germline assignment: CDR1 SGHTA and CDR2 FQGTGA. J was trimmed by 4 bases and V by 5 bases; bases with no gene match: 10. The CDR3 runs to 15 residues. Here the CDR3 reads CASSKMTGTSYGYTF. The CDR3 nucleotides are TGTGCCAGCAGCAAGATGACAGGGACCAGCTATGGCTACACCTTC.

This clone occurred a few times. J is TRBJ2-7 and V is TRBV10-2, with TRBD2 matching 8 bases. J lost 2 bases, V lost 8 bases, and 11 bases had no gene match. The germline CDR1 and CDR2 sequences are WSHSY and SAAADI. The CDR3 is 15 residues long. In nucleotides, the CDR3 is TGCGCCAGCGGTCTCCGGGGGGGTTTTCCCTACGAGCAGTACTTC. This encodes CASGLRGGFPYEQYF.

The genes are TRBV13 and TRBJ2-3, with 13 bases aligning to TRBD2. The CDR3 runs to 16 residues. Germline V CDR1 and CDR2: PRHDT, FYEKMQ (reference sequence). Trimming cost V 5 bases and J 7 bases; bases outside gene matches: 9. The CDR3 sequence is CASSLTSGGNTYTQYF. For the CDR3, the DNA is TGTGCCAGCAGCCTGACTAGCGGGGGGAACACTTATACGCAGTATTTT.

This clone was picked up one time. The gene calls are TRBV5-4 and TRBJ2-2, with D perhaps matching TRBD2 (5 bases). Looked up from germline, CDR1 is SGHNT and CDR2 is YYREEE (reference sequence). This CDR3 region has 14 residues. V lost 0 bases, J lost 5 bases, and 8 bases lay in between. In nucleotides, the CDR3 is TGTGCCAGCAGCTTGGACGGGGAGACCGGGGAGCTGTTTTTT. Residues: CASSLDGETGELFF.

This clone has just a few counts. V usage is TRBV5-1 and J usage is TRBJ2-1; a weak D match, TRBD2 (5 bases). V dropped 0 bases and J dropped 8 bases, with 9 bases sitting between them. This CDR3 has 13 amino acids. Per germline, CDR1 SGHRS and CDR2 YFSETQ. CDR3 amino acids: CASSLAYGDEQFF. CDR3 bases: TGCGCCAGCAGCTTGGCTTACGGGGATGAGCAGTTCTTC.

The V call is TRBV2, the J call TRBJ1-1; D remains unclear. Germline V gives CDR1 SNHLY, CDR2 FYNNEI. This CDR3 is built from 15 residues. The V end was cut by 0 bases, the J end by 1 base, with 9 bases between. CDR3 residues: CASSEAPRQNTEAFF. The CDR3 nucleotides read TGTGCCAGCAGTGAAGCGCCCAGGCAGAACACTGAAGCTTTCTTT. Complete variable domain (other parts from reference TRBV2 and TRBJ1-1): EPEVTQTPSHQVTQMGQEVILRCVPISNHLYFYWYRQILGQKVEFLVSFYNNEISEKSEIFDDQFSVERPDGSNFTLKIRSTKLEDSAMYFCASSEAPRQNTEAFFGQGTRLTVV.

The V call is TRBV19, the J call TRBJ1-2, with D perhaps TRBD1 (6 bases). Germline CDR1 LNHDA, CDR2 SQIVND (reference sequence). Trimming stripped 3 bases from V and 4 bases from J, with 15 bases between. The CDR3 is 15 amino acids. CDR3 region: CASSIFLDRPYGYTF. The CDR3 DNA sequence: TGTGCCAGTAGTATTTTTTTGGACAGACCCTATGGCTACACCTTC.

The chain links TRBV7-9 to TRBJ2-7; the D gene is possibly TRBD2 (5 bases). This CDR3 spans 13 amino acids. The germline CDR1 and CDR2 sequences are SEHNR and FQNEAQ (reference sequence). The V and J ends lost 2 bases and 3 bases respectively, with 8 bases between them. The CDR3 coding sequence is TGTGCCAGCAGCTTAACGGGAATCTACGAGCAGTACTTC. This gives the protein CASSLTGIYEQYF.

CDR3 sequence (DNA): TGTGCTAGCTCTCTCCGGGACAGACCCATCGATGAGCAGTTCTTC. As protein: CASSLRDRPIDEQFF. This sequence joins TRBV12-5 and TRBJ2-1; TRBD1 matches at 7 bases. The CDR3 is made up of 15 amino acids. Trimming removed 9 bases from V and 8 bases from J; junction bases left unmatched: 16. CDR1 is LGHNT and CDR2 is FRNRAP in the germline V gene.

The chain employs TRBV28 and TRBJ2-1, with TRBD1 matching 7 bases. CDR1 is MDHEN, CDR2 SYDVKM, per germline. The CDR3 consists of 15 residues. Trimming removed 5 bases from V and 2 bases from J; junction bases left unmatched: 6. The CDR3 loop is CASSTTGDAYNEQFF. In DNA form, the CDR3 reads TGTGCCAGCAGTACCACAGGGGACGCCTACAATGAGCAGTTCTTC.

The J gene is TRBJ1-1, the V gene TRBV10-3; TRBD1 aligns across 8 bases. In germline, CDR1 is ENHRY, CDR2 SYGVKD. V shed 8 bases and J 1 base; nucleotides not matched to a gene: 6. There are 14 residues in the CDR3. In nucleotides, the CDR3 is TGTGCCATCGAGGCAGGGGGCCAGAACACTGAAGCTTTCTTT. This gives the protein CAIEAGGQNTEAFF.

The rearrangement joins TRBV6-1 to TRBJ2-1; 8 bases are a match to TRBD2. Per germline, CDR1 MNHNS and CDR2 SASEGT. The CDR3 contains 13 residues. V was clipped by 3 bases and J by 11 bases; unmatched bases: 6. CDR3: CASSEVLADQQFF. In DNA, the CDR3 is TGTGCCAGCAGTGAGGTACTAGCGGACCAGCAGTTCTTC.